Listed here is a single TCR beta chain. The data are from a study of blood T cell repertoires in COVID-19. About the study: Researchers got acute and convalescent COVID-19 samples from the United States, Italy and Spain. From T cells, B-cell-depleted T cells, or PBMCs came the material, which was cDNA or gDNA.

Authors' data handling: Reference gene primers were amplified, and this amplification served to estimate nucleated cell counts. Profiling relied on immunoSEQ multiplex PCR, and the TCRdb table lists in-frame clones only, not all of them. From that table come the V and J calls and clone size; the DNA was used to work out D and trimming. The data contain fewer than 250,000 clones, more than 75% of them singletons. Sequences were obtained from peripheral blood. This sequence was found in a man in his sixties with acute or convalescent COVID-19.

The CDR3, as DNA: TGCGCCAGCAGTGACCCTCAAGAGACCCAGTACTTC. Translation gives CASSDPQETQYF. The chain combines TRBV10-1 with TRBJ2-5; D is uncertain. CDR3 length: 12 residues. V shed 3 bases and J shed 2 bases, with 4 bases lying between them. Germline V gene sequence: CDR1 WNHNN, CDR2 SYGVQD (reference sequence).